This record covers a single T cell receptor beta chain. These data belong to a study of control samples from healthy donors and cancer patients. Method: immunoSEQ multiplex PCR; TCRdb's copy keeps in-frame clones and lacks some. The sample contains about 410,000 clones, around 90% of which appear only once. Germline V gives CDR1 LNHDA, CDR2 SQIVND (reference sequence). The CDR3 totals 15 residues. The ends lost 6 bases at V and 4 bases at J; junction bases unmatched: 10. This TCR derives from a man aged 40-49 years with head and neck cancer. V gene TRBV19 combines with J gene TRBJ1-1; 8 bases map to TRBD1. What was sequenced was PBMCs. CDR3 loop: CASSPEQGGVTEAFF. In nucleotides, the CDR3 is TGTGCCAGTAGCCCGGAACAGGGGGGGGTCACTGAAGCTTTCTTT.